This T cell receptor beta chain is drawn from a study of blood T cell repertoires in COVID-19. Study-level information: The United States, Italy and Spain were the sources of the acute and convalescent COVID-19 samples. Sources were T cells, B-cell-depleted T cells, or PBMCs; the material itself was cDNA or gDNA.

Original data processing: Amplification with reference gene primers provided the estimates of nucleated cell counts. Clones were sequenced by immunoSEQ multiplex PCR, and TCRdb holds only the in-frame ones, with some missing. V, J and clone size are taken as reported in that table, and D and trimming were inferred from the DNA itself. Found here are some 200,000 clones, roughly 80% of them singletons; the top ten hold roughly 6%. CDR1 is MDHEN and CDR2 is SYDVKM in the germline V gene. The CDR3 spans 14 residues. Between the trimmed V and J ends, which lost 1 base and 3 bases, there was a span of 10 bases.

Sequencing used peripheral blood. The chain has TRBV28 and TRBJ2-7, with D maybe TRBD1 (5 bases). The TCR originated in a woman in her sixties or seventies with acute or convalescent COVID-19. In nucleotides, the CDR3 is TGTGCCAGCAGTTTATCCGGCAGGGACTACGAGCAGTACTTC. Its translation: CASSLSGRDYEQYF.